Following are 2 T cell receptor beta chains from one sample sequenced in a study of blood T cell repertoires in COVID-19 (dated by TCRdb to the early 2020s). The protocol used for the library was the immunoSEQ multiplex PCR assay. As stored in TCRdb, this immuneACCESS dataset retains in-frame rearrangements with V and J assigned. A fraction of the clones does not appear; measured against another copy, unresolved V genes explain less than half of the discrepancy, and the remainder lacks a known reason. Recorded for this sample are about 64,000 clones; 70% to 90% of them occurred a single time. 15% of the sample is in the top ten clones. Sequencing was done on a sample of peripheral blood. The receptors derive from a man older than 75 with acute or convalescent COVID-19.

This clone appeared a few times. This chain uses TRBV7-2 with TRBJ2-5, with D perhaps TRBD2 (5 bases). Trimming pared 5 bases from V and 4 bases from J, leaving 14 bases between. In germline, CDR1 is SGHTA, CDR2 FQGNSA. The CDR3 loop spans 14 amino acids. The CDR3 region is CASSPSPYRETQYF. The DNA for the CDR3 is TGTGCCAGCAGCCCTAGCCCCTACCGAGAGACCCAGTACTTC. The full variable domain, its missing parts supplied by reference TRBV7-2 and TRBJ2-5, is GAGVSQSPSNKVTEKGKDVELRCDPISGHTALYWYRQSLGQGLEFLIYFQGNSAPDKSGLPSDRFSAERTGGSVSTLTIQRTQQEDSAVYLCASSPSPYRETQYFGPGTRLLVL.

The rearrangement joins TRBV11-3 to TRBJ2-2; the match to TRBD2 covers 12 bases. The CDR3 is 15 residues long. Germline trimming cut 5 bases from V and 6 bases from J; bases unmatched to any gene: 4. CDR1 and CDR2 from the germline V gene are SGHNT and YENEEA. In nucleotides, the CDR3 is TGTGCCAGCAGCCGGACTAGCGGGGTGGCCGGGGAGCTGTTTTTT. Encoded protein: CASSRTSGVAGELFF.